The 15 T cell receptor beta chains in this list originate from one sample, sequenced in a study of blood T cell repertoires in COVID-19 (dated by TCRdb to the early 2020s). The method was the immunoSEQ multiplex PCR assay. TCRdb obtained this table from immuneACCESS and retained in-frame rearrangements with V and J assigned. These tables miss some clones; where compared with another copy, unresolved V genes account for less than half of the shortfall, and the remainder is unexplained. The sample table records approximately 150,000 clones; 88% of these occur just once. The ten largest clones capture about 1.7% of the sample. The material sequenced was peripheral blood. All receptors derive from a woman in her fifties or sixties with acute or convalescent COVID-19.

The chain uses TRBV10-2 and TRBJ1-2, with TRBD1 identical over 7 bases. The CDR3 contains 14 residues. Germline lookup yields CDR1 WSHSY and CDR2 SAAADI. With V trimmed by 7 bases and J by 1 base, 6 bases remained unmatched. The CDR3 sequence: CASTSGDSNYGYTF. CDR3 DNA sequence: TGCGCCAGCACCTCGGGGGACAGTAACTATGGCTACACCTTC.

The chain joins TRBV27 to TRBJ2-4; a weak D match, TRBD1 (5 bases). The CDR3 covers 15 residues. V was shortened by 3 bases and J by 0 bases, with 9 bases between the two germline ends. CDR1 and CDR2 from the germline V gene are MNHEY and SMNVEV (reference sequence). The CDR3 loop is CASSFGHLAKNIQYF. In DNA form, the CDR3 reads TGTGCCAGCAGTTTCGGACACCTAGCCAAAAACATTCAGTACTTC.

V gene TRBV7-9 combines with J gene TRBJ2-2; 12 positions match TRBD2. In germline, CDR1 is SEHNR, CDR2 FQNEAQ (reference sequence). Trimming cost V 5 bases and J 7 bases; bases outside gene matches: 11. The CDR3 loop spans 17 amino acids. CDR3 nucleotides: TGTGCCAGCAGCCCAGCGGCTAGCGGGAGGGCCCTCGGGGAGCTGTTTTTT. Protein product: CASSPAASGRALGELFF.

The chain recombines TRBV19 with TRBJ1-5; D gene ambiguous. The germline V and J ends were trimmed by 5 bases and 6 bases, with 14 bases remaining between them. The germline CDR1 and CDR2 sequences are LNHDA and SQIVND (reference sequence). The CDR3 covers 14 residues. As DNA, the CDR3 is TGTGCCAGTAGTGTTCCGACACTTAGTCAGCCCCAGCATTTT. It translates to CASSVPTLSQPQHF.

The chain couples TRBV10-2 to TRBJ2-3, with D hard to call. V gave up 3 bases and J gave up 4 bases, with 5 bases separating them. Per germline, CDR1 WSHSY and CDR2 SAAADI. The CDR3 is 12 amino acids. The CDR3: CASSDGADTQYF. The CDR3 region has the DNA TGCGCCAGCAGTGACGGTGCAGATACGCAGTATTTT.

V and J are TRBV3-1 (or the pseudogene TRBV3-2) and TRBJ2-7; 8 bases line up with TRBD2. CDR3 length: 16 amino acids. Per germline, CDR1 LGHDT and CDR2 YNNKEL (reference sequence). V lost 0 bases to trimming and J lost 2 bases; unmatched junction nucleotides: 6. In DNA, the CDR3 is TGTGCCAGCAGCCAAGATAGGAATAGCGGGACCTACGAGCAGTACTTC. It specifies CASSQDRNSGTYEQYF.

The V and J genes are TRBV7-3 and TRBJ2-1; 9 nucleotides match TRBD1. CDR3 length equals 15 residues. Germline V lookup: CDR1 SGHTA, CDR2 FQGTGA. V lost 5 bases and J lost 9; bases outside the gene matches: 11. The CDR3 DNA reads as TGTGCCAGCAGCCCTAACAGGGGGCGTCCTGGTGAGCAGTTCTTC. Encoded protein: CASSPNRGRPGEQFF. Full variable domain (remainder filled in from reference TRBV7-3 and TRBJ2-1): GAGVSQTPSNKVTEKGKYVELRCDPISGHTALYWYRQSLGQGPEFLIYFQGTGAADDSGLPNDRFFAVRPEGSVSTLKIQRTERGDSAVYLCASSPNRGRPGEQFFGPGTRLTVL.

This chain connects TRBV21-1 to TRBJ2-1; the table gives TRBD2 as D, unverified against the DNA. TRBV21-1 is a listed pseudogene. The CDR3 is 17 residues long. Here the CDR3 reads CASSKMEAGTNHNEQFF. The DNA of the CDR3 is TGTGCCAGCAGCAAAATGGAAGCGGGTACGAACCACAATGAGCAGTTCTTC.

CDR3: CASSEYQASYNEQFF. DNA for the CDR3: TGTGCCAGTAGTGAATACCAGGCCTCCTACAATGAGCAGTTCTTC. The genes are TRBV19 and TRBJ2-1; no firm D call. V was shortened by 5 bases and J by 0 bases, with 11 bases between the two germline ends. CDR3 size: 15 residues. Germline values: CDR1 LNHDA, CDR2 SQIVND (reference sequence).

The rearrangement uses TRBV19 and TRBJ1-4; D may be TRBD1 (6 bases). The CDR3 has 18 residues. In germline, CDR1 is LNHDA, CDR2 SQIVND (reference sequence). V lost 10 bases and J lost 3, with 27 bases in between. The CDR3 DNA reads as TGTGCCACCCAAACACGGAAACAGGGAAGGGTAGCTAATGAAAAACTGTTTTTT. Translated, it gives CATQTRKQGRVANEKLFF.

This chain joins TRBV4-2 and TRBJ1-4, with 8 bases fitting TRBD1. Germline CDR1 is LGHNA and CDR2 is YNFKEQ. This CDR3 contains 17 residues. V was pared by 1 base and J by 7 bases, with 11 bases of the junction left unmatched. CDR3 sequence reads: CASSQGTTGTGVEKLFF. The CDR3 DNA reads TGTGCCAGCAGCCAAGGGACAACAGGGACAGGAGTTGAAAAACTGTTTTTT.

The chain links TRBV19 to TRBJ2-3; TRBD1 matches at 7 bases. CDR3 size: 14 residues. V shed 5 bases, J shed 2 bases, and the junction held 4 bases outside the gene matches. Germline loops: CDR1 LNHDA, CDR2 SQIVND (reference sequence). The CDR3 loop reads CASSPGQSTDTQYF. The CDR3, as DNA: TGTGCCAGTAGTCCGGGACAGTCCACAGATACGCAGTATTTT.

J is TRBJ2-1 and V is TRBV9; TRBD2 matches at 11 bases. CDR3 length equals 15 residues. Germline V CDR1 and CDR2: SGDLS, YYNGEE. J lost 6 bases, V lost 4 bases, and 6 bases had no gene match. CDR3: CASSPTSGGINEQFF. The DNA of the CDR3 is TGTGCCAGCAGCCCTACTAGCGGGGGAATCAATGAGCAGTTCTTC. Together with reference TRBV9 and TRBJ2-1, the CDR3 gives the full variable domain: DSGVTQTPKHLITATGQRVTLRCSPRSGDLSVYWYQQSLDQGLQFLIQYYNGEERAKGNILERFSAQQFPDLHSELNLSSLELGDSALYFCASSPTSGGINEQFFGPGTRLTVL.

This clone was seen only once. The chain joins TRBV7-9 to TRBJ1-1; D unclear. Trimming removed 5 bases from V and 1 base from J, with 11 bases in between. CDR1 SEHNR and CDR2 FQNEAQ come from the germline V gene (reference sequence). The CDR3 length is 14 residues. CDR3 DNA: TGTGCCAGCAGCCAAAACACCCCGAACACTGAAGCTTTCTTT. Translating it yields CASSQNTPNTEAFF.

V gene TRBV11-3 combines with J gene TRBJ2-7; TRBD1 aligns across 8 bases. Trimming took 1 base from V and 2 from J; bases not matched to a gene: 4. The CDR3 runs 15 residues. From germline, CDR1 is SGHNT and CDR2 YENEEA. As DNA, the CDR3 is TGTGCCAGCAGCTTAGGAGGGACAGGAGCCTACGAGCAGTACTTC. It translates to CASSLGGTGAYEQYF.